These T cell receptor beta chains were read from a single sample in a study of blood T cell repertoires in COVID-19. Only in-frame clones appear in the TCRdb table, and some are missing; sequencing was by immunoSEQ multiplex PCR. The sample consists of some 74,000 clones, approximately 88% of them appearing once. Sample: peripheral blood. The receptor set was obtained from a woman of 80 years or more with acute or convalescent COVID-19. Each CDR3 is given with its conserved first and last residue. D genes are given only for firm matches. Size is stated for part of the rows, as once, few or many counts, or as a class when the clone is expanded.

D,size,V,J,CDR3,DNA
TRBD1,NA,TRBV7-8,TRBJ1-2,CASSSIRQGANYGYTF,TGTGCCAGCAGCTCGATACGACAGGGGGCCAACTATGGCTACACCTTC
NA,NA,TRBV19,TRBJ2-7,CASSFPGSGEQYF,TGTGCCAGTAGTTTTCCGGGCTCGGGAGAGCAGTACTTC
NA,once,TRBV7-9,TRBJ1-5,CASSSGHLGNQPQHF,TGTGCCAGCAGCTCTGGACACCTAGGCAATCAGCCCCAGCATTTT
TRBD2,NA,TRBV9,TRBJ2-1,CASSPRLAGDTEQFF,TGTGCCAGCAGCCCGAGACTAGCGGGAGATACTGAGCAGTTCTTC
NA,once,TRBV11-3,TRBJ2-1,CASSLGVVRGNEQFF,TGTGCCAGCAGCTTAGGAGTCGTCCGGGGCAATGAGCAGTTCTTC
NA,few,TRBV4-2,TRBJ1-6,CASSQVAGSAASPLHF,TGTGCCAGCAGCCAAGTTGCAGGGTCCGCCGCTTCACCCCTCCACTTT
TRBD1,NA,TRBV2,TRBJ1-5,CASSEALDRFNQPQHF,TGTGCCAGCAGTGAAGCCCTGGACAGGTTCAATCAGCCCCAGCATTTT
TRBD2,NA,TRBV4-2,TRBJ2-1,CASSHATSGGMNEQFF,TGTGCCAGCAGCCATGCAACTAGCGGGGGTATGAATGAGCAGTTCTTC
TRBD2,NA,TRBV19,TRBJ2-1,CASSRGTSGSDNEQFF,TGTGCCAGTAGTAGGGGGACTAGCGGGAGTGACAATGAGCAGTTCTTC
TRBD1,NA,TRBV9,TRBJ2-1,CASSEGQPYSEQFF,TGTGCCAGCAGCGAGGGACAGCCTTACAGTGAGCAGTTCTTC
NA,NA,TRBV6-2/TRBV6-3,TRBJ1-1,CASSYQAGFTLGTEAFF,TGTGCCAGCAGTTATCAGGCAGGCTTTACCCTTGGGACTGAAGCTTTCTTT
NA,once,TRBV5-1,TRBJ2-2,CASSSGGRDRELFF,TGCGCCAGCAGCTCCGGGGGTCGTGACCGGGAGCTGTTTTTT
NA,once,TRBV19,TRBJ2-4,CASSISPLAKNIQYF,TGTGCCAGTAGTATCTCCCCACTAGCCAAAAACATTCAGTACTTC
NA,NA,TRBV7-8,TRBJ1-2,CASSLDRSLGYTF,TGTGCCAGCAGCTTAGACAGGAGTTTGGGCTACACCTTC
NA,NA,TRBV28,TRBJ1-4,CASSLGGDEKLFF,TGTGCCAGCAGTTTAGGAGGGGATGAAAAACTGTTTTTT
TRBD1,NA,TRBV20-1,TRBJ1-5,CSASRQGDNQPQHF,TGCAGTGCTAGTAGACAGGGAGACAATCAGCCCCAGCATTTT
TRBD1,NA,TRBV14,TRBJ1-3,CASSALGQGLRSGNTIYF,TGTGCCAGCAGCGCGCTCGGACAGGGACTTCGCTCTGGAAACACCATATATTTT
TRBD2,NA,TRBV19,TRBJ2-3,CASSTRTSGRPDTQYF,TGTGCCAGTAGTACCCGGACTAGCGGGAGGCCAGATACGCAGTATTTT
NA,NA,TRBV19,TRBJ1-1,CASSIRGMSTEAFF,TGTGCCAGTAGTATTCGGGGGATGTCCACTGAAGCTTTCTTT
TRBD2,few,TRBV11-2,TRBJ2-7,CASSPYGLAAHYEQYF,TGTGCCAGCAGCCCCTATGGACTAGCGGCTCATTACGAGCAGTACTTC
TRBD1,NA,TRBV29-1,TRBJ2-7,CSAGTGVYEQYF,TGCAGCGCCGGGACAGGGGTCTACGAGCAGTACTTC
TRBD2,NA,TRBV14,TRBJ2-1,CASSQVAGVYNEQFF,TGTGCCAGCAGCCAAGTCGCGGGAGTGTACAATGAGCAGTTCTTC
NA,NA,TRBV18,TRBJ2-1,CASSPIRGATYNEQFF,TGTGCCAGCTCACCGATCCGTGGGGCTACCTACAATGAGCAGTTCTTC